This T cell receptor beta chain is from a study of cytomegalovirus exposure and HLA in healthy donors. Study-wide results and caveats: Earlier analysis yielded a pattern in which most TCR beta V segments were productive about 87% or about 30% of the time. TRBV6-2, TRBV6-3 and some other V segments were unresolvable in 87-base-pair reads.

The CDR3 covers 12 residues. The V end was cut by 4 bases, the J end by 10 bases, with 12 bases between. Germline V gene sequence: CDR1 MGHRA, CDR2 YSYEKL. PCR amplification relied on 60 Vbeta primers (plus 13 Jbeta primers). Per the original methods: Later, an analysis found tens of millions of unique TCR beta chains, and 9.5 million to 11 million of these were shared. Produced via immunoSEQ multiplex PCR; TCRdb's table is partial and in-frame only. V, J and clone size are taken as reported in that table, and D and trimming were inferred from the DNA itself. The sample lists over 110,000 clones, about 85% occurring once. A word on this clone: Antigen: not known.

The TCR comes from a female donor in good health and CMV-seronegative. The J gene is TRBJ2-3, the V gene TRBV4-1, with no clear D. The sample taken for sequencing was PBMCs. The CDR3 DNA reads as TGCGCCAGCAGCCGAGTCGGAGTGGCGCAGTATTTT. Its translation: CASSRVGVAQYF.